In its sample, the clone carrying this TCR beta chain was seen many times. The sample is drawn from a study of neurological immune-mediated disorders. The unsorted libraries had their origin in 2 million PBMCs stored at -80 C. The CDR3 is 16 amino acids. Trimming cost V 2 bases and J 2 bases; bases outside gene matches: 4. It was by 5'RACE with 10-nucleotide random UMIs that the cDNA was made. From 15-18 subjects, over 180 million TCR-beta sequences were obtained in each sequencing run. TCRdb processed the 5' RACE reads anew with MiXCR; each CDR3 protein has one entry. The sample holds about 70,000 distinct CDR3 sequences, roughly 4.9% seen once.

The clonotype was recovered from a human donor with multiple sclerosis. The donor label of this sample is uncertain. Sequenced: PBMCs. The rearrangement joins TRBV12-3 or TRBV12-4 to TRBJ2-3; 10 positions agree with TRBD2. The CDR3 is CASSLLAGEYTDTQYF. Here the CDR3 DNA reads TGTGCCAGCAGTTTACTAGCGGGGGAGTACACAGATACGCAGTATTTT.